This T cell receptor beta chain emerged from a study of T cell clonotyping in hematopoietic cell transplantation. For the study at large: Recipients' pretransplant samples followed cytoreduction.

Data came from immunoSEQ multiplex PCR; TCRdb stores just in-frame clones and leaves some out. This repertoire shows fewer than 100,000 clones, 90% to 97% found once; its top ten account for 1.5% to 2%. To note about this clone: The antigen is unknown.

Described time point: recipient sample about 28 days before transplant, after cytoreduction. The germline V and J ends were trimmed by 5 bases and 1 base, with 11 bases remaining between them. Germline V CDR1 and CDR2: GTSNPN, SVGIG (reference sequence). The CDR3 covers 13 residues. Points from the study as a whole: Few recipient clonotypes overlapped donors; over 95% were de novo at given depth.

The sequencing here drew on peripheral blood mononuclear cells, taken before stem cell transplant. The chain combines TRBV30 with TRBJ2-5; possible D gene TRBD2, 6 bases. This TCR derives from a woman between 50 and 59 years old with acute myeloid leukemia. Some clones in this sample may be carry-over from other donors' samples. The CDR3 DNA is TGTGCCTGGGCCATCGGGGGCCAAGAGACCCAGTACTTC. This translates into CAWAIGGQETQYF.